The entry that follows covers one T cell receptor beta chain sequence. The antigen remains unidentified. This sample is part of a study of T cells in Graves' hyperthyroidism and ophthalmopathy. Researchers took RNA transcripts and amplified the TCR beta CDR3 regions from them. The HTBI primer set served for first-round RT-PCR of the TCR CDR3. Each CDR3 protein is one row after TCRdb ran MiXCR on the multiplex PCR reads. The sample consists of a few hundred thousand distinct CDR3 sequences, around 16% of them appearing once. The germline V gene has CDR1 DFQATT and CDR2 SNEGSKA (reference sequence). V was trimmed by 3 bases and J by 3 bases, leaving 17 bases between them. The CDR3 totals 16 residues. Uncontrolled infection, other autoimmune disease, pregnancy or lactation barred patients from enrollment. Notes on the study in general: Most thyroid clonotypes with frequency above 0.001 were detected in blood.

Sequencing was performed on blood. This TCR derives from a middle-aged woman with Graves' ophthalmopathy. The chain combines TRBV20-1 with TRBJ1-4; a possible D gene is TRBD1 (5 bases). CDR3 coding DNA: TGCAGTGCTAGGGGACGGACGTTACGGGCTAATGAAAAACTGTTTTTT. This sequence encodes CSARGRTLRANEKLFF.